This is a list of T cell receptor beta chains from one sample in a study of Ad26.COV2.S vaccination and SARS-CoV-2 variants. Profiling relied on immunoSEQ multiplex PCR, and the TCRdb table lists in-frame clones only, not all of them. The table lists fewer than 400,000 clones, 89% of them singletons. This material consisted of peripheral blood, taken in a trial of Ad26.COV2.S vaccine versus placebo. The receptors shown here come from a person aged 18-60 years who received the Ad26.COV2.S COVID-19 vaccine or a placebo. Both conserved end residues are part of each CDR3. D genes are given only for firm matches. For some rows the clone size is stated as once, few or many, or as a class when expanded; others skip it.

>.|TRBV5-4|TRBJ2-1|TRBD2
TGTGCCAGCAGCTTGACTGGACTAGCCAATGAGCAGTTCTTC
CASSLTGLANEQFF
>.|TRBV28|TRBJ2-7|.
TGTGCCAGCAGTGAGGTGGCCTATGAGCAGTACTTC
CASSEVAYEQYF
>.|TRBV9|TRBJ2-3|.
TGTGCCAGCAGCGTACGCTCATGGGCAGATACGCAGTATTTT
CASSVRSWADTQYF
>once|TRBV28|TRBJ2-7|.
TGTGCCAGCAGTTTACGTTACGAGCAGTACTTC
CASSLRYEQYF
>.|TRBV7-8|TRBJ2-7|.
TGTGCCAGCAGTCCCGCCTACGAGCAGTACTTC
CASSPAYEQYF
>.|TRBV25-1|TRBJ2-5|TRBD1
TGTGCCAGCAGTCCACCGGGGACAGGGAGTGAGACCCAGTACTTC
CASSPPGTGSETQYF
>few|TRBV7-9|TRBJ1-6|.
TGTGCCAGCAGCTTTCTTGACCACAATTCACCCCTCCACTTT
CASSFLDHNSPLHF
>.|TRBV6-1|TRBJ1-2|.
TGTGCCAGCAGTTCCCACAGGGTTGGTGGCTACACCTTC
CASSSHRVGGYTF
>.|TRBV11-2|TRBJ2-1|TRBD2
TGTGCCAGCAGCCCGACTAGCGGGAGGGCCTACAATGAGCAGTTCTTC
CASSPTSGRAYNEQFF
>.|TRBV2|TRBJ2-6|.
TGTGCCAGCAGCCTGGGGAGGAGTTCCCTCACCTCTGGGGCCAACGTCCTGACTTTC
CASSLGRSSLTSGANVLTF
>.|TRBV12-3/TRBV12-4|TRBJ2-5|.
TGTGCCAGCAGTTTAACGCAAGAGACCCAGTACTTC
CASSLTQETQYF
>.|TRBV6-6|TRBJ1-1|.
TGTGCCAGCAGTTACCGGACGTTCGCTTTCTTT
CASSYRTFAFF
>.|TRBV10-1|TRBJ1-1|.
TGCGCCACCGGGGCGAAGACAGGGAACACTGAAGCTTTCTTT
CATGAKTGNTEAFF
>.|TRBV4-3|TRBJ2-2|TRBD2
TGCGCCAGCAGCCGAGGGACTAGCGGGGCCACCGGGGAGCTGTTTTTT
CASSRGTSGATGELFF
>.|TRBV10-2|TRBJ1-1|.
TGCGCCAGCAGTGAGTCGATACAAACGAACACTGAAGCTTTCTTT
CASSESIQTNTEAFF
>.|TRBV4-1|TRBJ2-7|TRBD2
TGCGCCAGCAGCCAAGAGGTGAGGTCTAGCGGGAGGGCCGGGTCCTACGAGCAGTACTTC
CASSQEVRSSGRAGSYEQYF
>.|TRBV3-1/TRBV3-2|TRBJ2-3|TRBD2
TGTGCCACCAGACTAGCGGGAACAGATACGCAGTATTTT
CATRLAGTDTQYF
>.|TRBV30|TRBJ2-7|TRBD1
TGTGCCTGCCGGGACAGGGGAAGCGAGCAGTACTTC
CACRDRGSEQYF
>.|TRBV10-2|TRBJ2-7|TRBD1
TGCGCCAGCATTCCGCGACAGGGCAGCTCCTACGAGCAGTACTTC
CASIPRQGSSYEQYF